This T cell receptor (beta chain) was found in a study of blood T cell repertoires in COVID-19. As originally analysed: How many nucleated cells were present was estimated from reference gene primer amplification. TCRdb keeps only in-frame clones here, not all; method: immunoSEQ multiplex PCR. The DNA was the basis for D and trimming; V, J and clone size are from that table. The repertoire has about 250,000 clones, 88% of them found once; the top ten carry approximately 6%. Germline V gene lookup returns CDR1 SEHNR and CDR2 FQNEAQ (reference sequence). CDR3 size: 11 residues. Trimming stripped 5 bases from V and 9 bases from J, with 11 bases between.

The V and J genes are TRBV7-9 and TRBJ2-7; D gene uncertain. Source material: peripheral blood. This clonotype originated in a woman aged 30 to 39 with COVID-19, enrolled during active disease. The CDR3 DNA reads TGTGCCAGCAGCCCAATTTCGGGGCAGTACTTC. Its protein is CASSPISGQYF.